A selection of T cell receptor beta chains follows, all from one sample in a study of immune characterization of retroperitoneal liposarcoma. TCRdb re-called the PCR reads with MiXCR, one entry per CDR3 protein. The data show 6,500 to 7,000 distinct CDR3 sequences, approximately 28% seen once. The specimen sequenced was blood. These receptors were taken from a male donor with retroperitoneal liposarcoma. The CDR3 runs from the conserved cysteine through the conserved F or W. A D gene is named only where the DNA matches it firmly. Rows give clone size only sometimes, using once, few, many, or a class for an expanded clone.

many | TRBJ1-4 | 15 | TRBV6-1 | TRBD1 | TGTGCCAGCAGAGACAGGGCCAGCTTTAATGAAAAACTGTTTTTT | CASRDRASFNEKLFF
- | TRBJ1-4 | 14 | TRBV7-8 | - | TGTGCCAGCAGCTTTGAGGAAGGCAATGAAAAACTGTTTTTT | CASSFEEGNEKLFF
few | TRBJ2-1 | 18 | TRBV12-3/TRBV12-4 | TRBD1 | TGTGCCAGCAGTTTACCGAATTGGGACAGCCCATCCTACAATGAGCAGTTCTTC | CASSLPNWDSPSYNEQFF
- | TRBJ1-1 | 13 | TRBV12-3/TRBV12-4 | TRBD1 | TGTGCCAGCAGCTCGGGACAGCACACTGAAGCTTTCTTT | CASSSGQHTEAFF
many | TRBJ2-3 | 14 | TRBV6-1 | TRBD2 | TGTGCCACCCTTAGCGGGGGGGCCAAAGATACGCAGTATTTT | CATLSGGAKDTQYF
- | TRBJ2-1 | 13 | TRBV6-1 | - | TGTGCCAGCAGCCCGCTGCAGCGGGTGAGGCAGTTCTTC | CASSPLQRVRQFF
medium-sized | TRBJ1-2 | 15 | TRBV12-3/TRBV12-4 | - | TGTGCCAGCAGCACCCCTTTCGTGGGGGACTATGGCTACACCTTC | CASSTPFVGDYGYTF
- | TRBJ1-5 | 13 | TRBV12-3/TRBV12-4 | - | TGTGCCAGCAGTTCGCCGGGACACCCGCCCCAGCATTTT | CASSSPGHPPQHF
- | TRBJ2-1 | 14 | TRBV11-2 | TRBD2 | TGTGCCAGCAGCTTGCGGGAGGGAGGGAATGAGCAGTTCTTC | CASSLREGGNEQFF
- | TRBJ2-7 | 14 | TRBV6-1 | - | TGTGCCAGCAGTGAAGAACAGGGACCATACGAGCAGTACTTC | CASSEEQGPYEQYF
few | TRBJ2-1 | 16 | TRBV5-1 | TRBD2 | TGCGCCAGCAGCTTGTGGGCGGGAGAGTCCTACAATGAGCAGTTCTTC | CASSLWAGESYNEQFF
- | TRBJ2-7 | 12 | TRBV29-1 | TRBD1 | TGCAGCGTAGGGGACAGGGTCTACGAGCAGTACTTC | CSVGDRVYEQYF
medium-sized | TRBJ2-5 | 15 | TRBV7-2 | TRBD2 | TGTGCCAGCAGCCAAAGACGACTAGCGGTCAATGAGCAGTACTTC | CASSQRRLAVNEQYF
few | TRBJ2-7 | 15 | TRBV27 | TRBD2 | TGTGCCAGCAGCCCATCTAGCGGGAGCTCCTACGAGCAGTACTTC | CASSPSSGSSYEQYF
few | TRBJ2-3 | 13 | TRBV6-1 | TRBD2 | TGTGCCAGCAGTAGGGGAGGGACAGATACGCAGTATTTT | CASSRGGTDTQYF
few | TRBJ1-2 | 15 | TRBV6-1 | TRBD1 | TGTGCCGGGGGGGGACAGACCAATCTTAACTATGGCTACACCTTC | CAGGGQTNLNYGYTF
once | TRBJ2-1 | 11 | TRBV6-5 | - | TGTGCCAGCAGTTACGCCAATGAGCAGTTCTTC | CASSYANEQFF
few | TRBJ2-1 | 16 | TRBV7-8 | - | TGTGCCAGCAGCCCACTCAACAGACCTAAGCTCGATGAGCAGTTCTTC | CASSPLNRPKLDEQFF
- | TRBJ2-1 | 15 | TRBV6-2/TRBV6-3 | - | TGTGCCAGCATGGGAGTCCTACGCAATTACAATGAGCAGTTCTTC | CASMGVLRNYNEQFF
many | TRBJ2-2 | 16 | TRBV7-2 | TRBD1 | TGTGCCAGCAGCTTAGGAGGGCAGGGGGCGACCGGGGAGCTGTTTTTT | CASSLGGQGATGELFF
- | TRBJ1-3 | 14 | TRBV6-8 | - | TGTGCCAGCAGTACCCCGCAGTCTGGAAACACCATATATTTT | CASSTPQSGNTIYF
- | TRBJ2-1 | 13 | TRBV27 | - | TGTGCCAGCAGCCTACCAGGGGAACGCGAGCAGTTCTTC | CASSLPGEREQFF
once | TRBJ2-1 | 16 | TRBV27 | - | TGTGCCAGCACCCCAGGGAGGAACTTGGCCTACAATGAGCAGTTCTTC | CASTPGRNLAYNEQFF
many | TRBJ2-2 | 16 | TRBV6-2/TRBV6-3 | - | TGTGCCAGCAGTCGCAGCGAGACAGCAGGCCCCGGGGAGCTGTTTTTT | CASSRSETAGPGELFF
- | TRBJ2-3 | 16 | TRBV7-6 | TRBD2 | TGTGCCAGCAGCCCCCGTGTTAGCGGGGGGGCAGATACGCAGTATTTT | CASSPRVSGGADTQYF
- | TRBJ2-5 | 16 | TRBV11-3 | TRBD1 | TGTGCCAGCAGCTTAGGGAATCCCGGTAACAGGGGAACCCAGTACTTC | CASSLGNPGNRGTQYF
once | TRBJ1-5 | 12 | TRBV6-1 | - | TGTGCCAGCAGTGAAGCCGCGGGAGCCCAGCATTTT | CASSEAAGAQHF
- | TRBJ2-1 | 16 | TRBV7-2 | TRBD2 | TGTGCCAGCAGCTTAGTCTGGGCGGGAGCGGTGGAGACCCAGTTCTTC | CASSLVWAGAVETQFF
- | TRBJ2-4 | 13 | TRBV12-3/TRBV12-4 | TRBD2 | TGTGCCAGCACTTCAATAGCGGGAGAGGGTTTGCTCTTC | CASTSIAGEGLLF
- | TRBJ2-5 | 12 | TRBV6-1 | - | TGTGCCAGCGGACTCGCGGCGGGGACCCAGTACTTC | CASGLAAGTQYF
few | TRBJ2-1 | 16 | TRBV7-8 | TRBD1 | TGTGCCAGCAGCTTAGCGGGCAGGGGGTCGTACAATGAGCAGTTCTTC | CASSLAGRGSYNEQFF
- | TRBJ1-3 | 18 | TRBV6-9 | - | TGTGCCAGCAGTTCTCCCCTGCCTGGACTTAGCTCTGGAAACACCATATATTTT | CASSSPLPGLSSGNTIYF
- | TRBJ2-1 | 12 | TRBV28 | - | TGTGCCAGCGGGGGATCGTACAATGAGCAGTTCTTC | CASGGSYNEQFF
- | TRBJ2-7 | 13 | TRBV6-5 | - | TGTGCCAGCAGTTACTCGATGCGATACGAGCAGTACTTC | CASSYSMRYEQYF
few | TRBJ2-1 | 15 | TRBV6-6 | - | TGTGCCAGCAGTTATCAACAACAGGCGGCTAATGAGCAGTTCTTC | CASSYQQQAANEQFF
- | TRBJ2-2 | 15 | TRBV6-5 | TRBD1 | TGTGCCAGCAGTTACGAGACAGGGGGCACCGGGGAGCTGTTTTTT | CASSYETGGTGELFF
many | TRBJ1-1 | 14 | TRBV6-1 | - | TGTGCCAGCAGTGAAGTTGGGGAGAGTTCTGAAGCTTTCTTT | CASSEVGESSEAFF
- | TRBJ2-3 | 15 | TRBV5-1 | - | TGCGCCAGCAGCTTGGCAGGGGTTAGCACAGATACGCAGTATTTT | CASSLAGVSTDTQYF
- | TRBJ1-3 | 14 | TRBV7-2 | - | TGTGCCAGCAGCCCTGAGATCTCTGGAAACACCATATATTTT | CASSPEISGNTIYF
few | TRBJ2-1 | 14 | TRBV5-4 | TRBD2 | TGTGCCAGCAGCTGGCCGGGAGGGTACAATGAGCAGTTCTTC | CASSWPGGYNEQFF
many | TRBJ2-7 | 19 | TRBV11-2 | TRBD2 | TGTGCCAGCAGCTTATCCCCGGTACTAGCGGGAGGGATTTCCTACGAGCAGTACTTC | CASSLSPVLAGGISYEQYF
many | TRBJ1-5 | 16 | TRBV12-3/TRBV12-4 | - | TGTGCCAGCAGTTTAAGGGTCAGGGAGAGTAATCAGCCCCAGCATTTT | CASSLRVRESNQPQHF
- | TRBJ2-1 | 15 | TRBV11-3 | - | TGTGCCAGCAGCTTAGTTGGGCTGGGGGACAATGAGCAGTTCTTC | CASSLVGLGDNEQFF
many | TRBJ2-2 | 13 | TRBV12-3/TRBV12-4 | - | TGTGCCCCCGGCCGGACCTCTGCCGGGGAGCTGTTTTTT | CAPGRTSAGELFF
- | TRBJ2-5 | 13 | TRBV7-8 | - | TGTGCCAGCAGCCGGGCCGTTCAAGAGACCCAGTACTTC | CASSRAVQETQYF
- | TRBJ2-1 | 16 | TRBV12-3/TRBV12-4 | - | TGTGCCAGCAGTCTATGGTCGACACGGAGCTACAATGAGCAGTTCTTC | CASSLWSTRSYNEQFF
- | TRBJ2-3 | 16 | TRBV6-1 | TRBD2 | TGTGCCAGCAGTGAGACCGGGACTAGCGGTTCAGATACGCAGTATTTT | CASSETGTSGSDTQYF
many | TRBJ2-1 | 17 | TRBV4-1 | TRBD1 | TGCGCCAGCAGCCACTACCCACAGGGGGCCTCCTACAATGAGCAGTTCTTC | CASSHYPQGASYNEQFF
- | TRBJ2-1 | 14 | TRBV6-5 | TRBD1 | TGTGCCAGCAGTTCCGGACAGGGGCAAGAGACCCAGTTCTTC | CASSSGQGQETQFF
few | TRBJ2-3 | 12 | TRBV6-1 | - | TGTGCCAGCAGTGAAGTTTCAGATACGCAGTATTTT | CASSEVSDTQYF
few | TRBJ2-1 | 15 | TRBV6-4 | TRBD2 | TGTGCCAGCTCGCAGACTAGCGGGGGCGGCAATGAGCAGTTCTTC | CASSQTSGGGNEQFF